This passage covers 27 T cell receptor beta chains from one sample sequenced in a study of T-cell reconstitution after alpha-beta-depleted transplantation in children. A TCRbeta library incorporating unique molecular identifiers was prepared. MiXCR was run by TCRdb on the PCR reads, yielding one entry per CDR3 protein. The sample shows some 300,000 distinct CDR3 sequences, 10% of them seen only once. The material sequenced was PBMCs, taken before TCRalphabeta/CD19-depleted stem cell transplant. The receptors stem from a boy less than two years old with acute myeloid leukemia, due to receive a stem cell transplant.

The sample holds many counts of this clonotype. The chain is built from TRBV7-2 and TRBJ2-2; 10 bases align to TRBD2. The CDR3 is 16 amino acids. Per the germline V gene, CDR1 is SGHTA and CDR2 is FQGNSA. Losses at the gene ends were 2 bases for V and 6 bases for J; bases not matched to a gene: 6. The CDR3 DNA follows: TGTGCCAGCAGCTTACGTAGAGCGGGAGGGTCCGGGGAGCTGTTTTTT. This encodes CASSLRRAGGSGELFF.

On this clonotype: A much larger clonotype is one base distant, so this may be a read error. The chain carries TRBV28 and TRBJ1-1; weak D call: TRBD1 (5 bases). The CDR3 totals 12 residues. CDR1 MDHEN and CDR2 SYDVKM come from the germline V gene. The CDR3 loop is CASSTGPFEASF. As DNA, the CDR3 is TGTGCCAGCAGCACGGGGCCGTTTGAAGCTTCCTTT. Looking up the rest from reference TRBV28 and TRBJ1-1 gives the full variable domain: DVKVTQSSRYLVKRTGEKVFLECVQDMDHENMFWYRQDPGLGLRLIYFSYDVKMKEKGDIPEGYSVSREKKERFSLILESASTNQTSMYLCASSTGPFEASFGQGTRLTVV.

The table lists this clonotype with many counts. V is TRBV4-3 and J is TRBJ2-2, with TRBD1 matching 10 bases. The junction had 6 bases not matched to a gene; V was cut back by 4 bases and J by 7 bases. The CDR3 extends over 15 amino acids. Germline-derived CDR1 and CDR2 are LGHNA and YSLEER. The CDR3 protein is CASSLRTGGDGELFF. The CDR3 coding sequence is TGCGCCAGCAGCCTCAGGACAGGGGGTGACGGGGAGCTGTTTTTT.

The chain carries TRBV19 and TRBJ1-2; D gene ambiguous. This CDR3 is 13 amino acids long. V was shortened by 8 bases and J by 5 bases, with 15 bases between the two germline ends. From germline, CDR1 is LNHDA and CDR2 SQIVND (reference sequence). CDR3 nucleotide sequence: TGTGCCAGTCAGGCAACGGCGCGATATGGCTACACCTTC. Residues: CASQATARYGYTF.

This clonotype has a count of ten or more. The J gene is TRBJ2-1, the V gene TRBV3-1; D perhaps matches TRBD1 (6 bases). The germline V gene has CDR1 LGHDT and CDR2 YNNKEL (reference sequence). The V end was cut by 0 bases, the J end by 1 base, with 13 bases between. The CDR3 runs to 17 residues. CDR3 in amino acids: CASSQDRLGGSYNEQFF. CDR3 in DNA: TGTGCCAGCAGCCAAGATCGTCTAGGGGGTTCCTACAATGAGCAGTTCTTC.

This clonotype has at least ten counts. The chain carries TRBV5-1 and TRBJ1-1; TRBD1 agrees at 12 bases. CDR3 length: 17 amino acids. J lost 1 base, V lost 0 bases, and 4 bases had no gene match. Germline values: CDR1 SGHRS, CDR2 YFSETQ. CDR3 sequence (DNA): TGCGCCAGCAGCTTGGCCGTGGGACAGGGGGCGAACACTGAAGCTTTCTTT. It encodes CASSLAVGQGANTEAFF.

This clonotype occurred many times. The DNA of the CDR3 is TGTGCCAGCTCACCACAGGCTAGCGTCACAGATACGCAGTATTTT. It encodes CASSPQASVTDTQYF. This chain connects TRBV18 to TRBJ2-3; tentatively, D is TRBD2 (6 bases). The ends were cut back, 1 base at V and 2 bases at J, with 10 bases in the middle. CDR3 size: 15 residues. Per the germline V gene, CDR1 is KGHSH and CDR2 is LQKENI. Full variable domain (remainder filled in from reference TRBV18 and TRBJ2-3): NAGVMQNPRHLVRRRGQEARLRCSPMKGHSHVYWYRQLPEEGLKFMVYLQKENIIDESGMPKERFSAEFPKEGPSILRIQQVVRGDSAAYFCASSPQASVTDTQYFGPGTRLTVL.

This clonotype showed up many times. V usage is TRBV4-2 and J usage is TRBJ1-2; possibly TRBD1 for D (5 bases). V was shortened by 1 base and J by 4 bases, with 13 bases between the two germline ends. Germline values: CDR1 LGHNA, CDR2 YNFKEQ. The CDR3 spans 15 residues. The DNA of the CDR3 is TGTGCCAGCAGCCAAGCTGGCAGGGAACGCTATGGCTACACCTTC. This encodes CASSQAGRERYGYTF.

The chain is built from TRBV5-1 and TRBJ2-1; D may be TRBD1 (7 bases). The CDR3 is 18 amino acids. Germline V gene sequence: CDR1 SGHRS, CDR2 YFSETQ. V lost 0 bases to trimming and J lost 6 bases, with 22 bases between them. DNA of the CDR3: TGCGCCAGCAGCTTGGGAGGAGGGGGACAGCGGAGGGGCAATGAGCAGTTCTTC. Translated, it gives CASSLGGGGQRRGNEQFF.

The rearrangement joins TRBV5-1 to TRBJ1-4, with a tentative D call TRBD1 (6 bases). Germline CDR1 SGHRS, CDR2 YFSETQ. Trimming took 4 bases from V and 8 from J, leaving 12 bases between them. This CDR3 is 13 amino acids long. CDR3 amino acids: CASSVPGGEKLFF. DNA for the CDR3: TGCGCCAGCAGCGTACCCGGGGGCGAAAAACTGTTTTTT.

CDR3 amino acids: CASSSRIGLAGSETQYF. The DNA for the CDR3 is TGTGCCAGCAGCTCCCGGATTGGGCTAGCGGGGAGCGAGACCCAGTACTTC. The J gene is TRBJ2-5, the V gene TRBV9; TRBD2 matches at 9 bases. Germline V gene sequence: CDR1 SGDLS, CDR2 YYNGEE. V trimming: 4 bases; J trimming: 5 bases; junction bases outside the gene matches: 15. The CDR3 spans 17 residues.

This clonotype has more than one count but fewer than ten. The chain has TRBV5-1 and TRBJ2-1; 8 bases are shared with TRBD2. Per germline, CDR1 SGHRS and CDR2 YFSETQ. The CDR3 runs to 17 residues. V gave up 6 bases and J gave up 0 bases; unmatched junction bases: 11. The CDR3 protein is CASKPGLVYNSYNEQFF. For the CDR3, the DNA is TGCGCCAGCAAACCGGGACTAGTCTATAACTCCTACAATGAGCAGTTCTTC.

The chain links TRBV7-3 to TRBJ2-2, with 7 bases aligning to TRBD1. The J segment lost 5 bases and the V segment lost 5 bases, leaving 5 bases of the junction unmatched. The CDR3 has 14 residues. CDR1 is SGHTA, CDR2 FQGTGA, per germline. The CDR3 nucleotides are TGTGCCAGCAGCCCCATGACAGGGACCGGGGAGCTGTTTTTT. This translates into CASSPMTGTGELFF.

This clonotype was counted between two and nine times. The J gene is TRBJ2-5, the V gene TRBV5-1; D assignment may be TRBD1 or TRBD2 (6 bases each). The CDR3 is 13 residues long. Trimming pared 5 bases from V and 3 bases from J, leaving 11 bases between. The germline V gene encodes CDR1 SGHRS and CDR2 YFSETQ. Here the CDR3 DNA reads TGCGCCAGCAGAGTAGGGGGGAAAGAGACCCAGTACTTC. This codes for CASRVGGKETQYF.

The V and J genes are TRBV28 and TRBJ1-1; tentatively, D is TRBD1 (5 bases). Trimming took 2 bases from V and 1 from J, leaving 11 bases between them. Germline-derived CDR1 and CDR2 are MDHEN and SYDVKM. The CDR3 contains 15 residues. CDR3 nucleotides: TGTGCCAGCAGTTTAGGGCTCAGGGCGAACACTGAAGCTTTCTTT. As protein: CASSLGLRANTEAFF.

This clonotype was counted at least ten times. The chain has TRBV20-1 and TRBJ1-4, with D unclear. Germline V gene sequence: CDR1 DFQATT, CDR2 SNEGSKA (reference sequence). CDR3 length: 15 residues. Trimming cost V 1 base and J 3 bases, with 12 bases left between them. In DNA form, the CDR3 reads TGCAGTGCTAGAGTTTCCCGCGGAGCTAATGAAAAACTGTTTTTT. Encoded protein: CSARVSRGANEKLFF.

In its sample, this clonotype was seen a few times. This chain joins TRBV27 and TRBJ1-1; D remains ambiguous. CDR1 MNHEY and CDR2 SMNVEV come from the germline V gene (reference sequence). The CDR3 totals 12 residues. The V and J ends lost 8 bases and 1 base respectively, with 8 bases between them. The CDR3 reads CASHGWNTEAFF. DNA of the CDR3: TGTGCCAGCCACGGATGGAACACTGAAGCTTTCTTT.

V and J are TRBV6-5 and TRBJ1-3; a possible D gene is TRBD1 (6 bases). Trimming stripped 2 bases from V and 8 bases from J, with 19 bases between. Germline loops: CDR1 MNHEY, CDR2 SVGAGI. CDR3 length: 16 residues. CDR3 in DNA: TGTGCCAGCAGTTACACCCGACAGGCGAGGTTTCACACCATATATTTT. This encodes CASSYTRQARFHTIYF.

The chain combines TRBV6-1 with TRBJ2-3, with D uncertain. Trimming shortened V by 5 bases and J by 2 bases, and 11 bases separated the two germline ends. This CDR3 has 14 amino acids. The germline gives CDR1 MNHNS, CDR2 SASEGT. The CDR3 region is CASSPGSYTDTQYF. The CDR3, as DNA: TGTGCCAGCAGTCCCGGGTCCTACACAGATACGCAGTATTTT.

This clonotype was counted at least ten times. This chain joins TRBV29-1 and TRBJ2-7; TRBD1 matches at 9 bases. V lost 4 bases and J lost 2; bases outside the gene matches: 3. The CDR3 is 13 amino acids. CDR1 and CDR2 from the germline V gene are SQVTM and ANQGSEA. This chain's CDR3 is CSVADRGPYEQYF. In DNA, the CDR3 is TGCAGCGTTGCGGACAGGGGTCCCTACGAGCAGTACTTC.

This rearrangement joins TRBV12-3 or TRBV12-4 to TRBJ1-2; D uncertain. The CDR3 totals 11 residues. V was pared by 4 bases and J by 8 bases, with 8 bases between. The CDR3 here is CASSSNGGYTF. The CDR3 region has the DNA TGTGCCAGCAGTTCGAATGGAGGCTACACCTTC.

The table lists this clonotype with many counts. In nucleotides, the CDR3 is TGTGCCAGCAGCGACTGGACAGGGTTCGAGCAGTACTTC. Translation: CASSDWTGFEQYF. The chain joins TRBV7-9 to TRBJ2-7; 8 positions match TRBD1. Germline V CDR1 and CDR2: SEHNR, FQNEAQ (reference sequence). The CDR3 is made up of 13 amino acids. V lost 5 bases, J lost 6 bases, and 6 bases stayed unmatched.

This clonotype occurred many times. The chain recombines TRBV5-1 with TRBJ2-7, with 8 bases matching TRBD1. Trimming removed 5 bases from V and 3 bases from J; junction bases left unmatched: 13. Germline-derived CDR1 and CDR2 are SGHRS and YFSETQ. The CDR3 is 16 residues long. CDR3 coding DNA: TGCGCCAGCAGGATGGGGGAAGGACAGGGCATCTACGAGCAGTACTTC. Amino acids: CASRMGEGQGIYEQYF.

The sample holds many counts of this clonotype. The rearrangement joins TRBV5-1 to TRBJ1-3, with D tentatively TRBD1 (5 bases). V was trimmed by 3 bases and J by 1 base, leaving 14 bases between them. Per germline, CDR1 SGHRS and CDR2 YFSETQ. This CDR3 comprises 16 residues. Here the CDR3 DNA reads TGCGCCAGCAGCTGGGGGGTTTCCTTATCTGGAAACACCATATATTTT. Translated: CASSWGVSLSGNTIYF.

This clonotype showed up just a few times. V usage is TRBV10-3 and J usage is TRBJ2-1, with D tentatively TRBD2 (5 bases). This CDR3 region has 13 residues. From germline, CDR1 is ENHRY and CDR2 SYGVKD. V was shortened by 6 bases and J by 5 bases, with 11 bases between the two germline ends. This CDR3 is CAIRLARDNEQFF. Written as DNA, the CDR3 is TGTGCCATCAGGCTAGCCCGCGACAATGAGCAGTTCTTC.

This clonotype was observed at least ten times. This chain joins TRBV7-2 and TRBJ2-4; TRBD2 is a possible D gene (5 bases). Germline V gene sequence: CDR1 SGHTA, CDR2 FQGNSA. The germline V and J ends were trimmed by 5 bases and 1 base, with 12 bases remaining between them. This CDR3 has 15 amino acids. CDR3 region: CASSHHTGAKNIQYF. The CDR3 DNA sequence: TGTGCCAGCAGCCACCACACGGGGGCCAAAAACATTCAGTACTTC.

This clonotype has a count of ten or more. CDR3 residues: CASSNRDRDFYYNEQFF. The CDR3 DNA sequence: TGTGCCAGCTCCAACCGGGACAGGGATTTTTATTACAATGAGCAGTTCTTC. The gene calls are TRBV5-6 and TRBJ2-1; TRBD1 aligns across 9 bases. The CDR3 loop spans 17 amino acids. V lost 7 bases, J lost 4 bases, and 15 bases stayed unmatched. The germline V gene encodes CDR1 SGHDT and CDR2 YYEEEE.